This is a list of T cell receptor beta chains from one sample in a study of blood T cell repertoires in COVID-19. The data were produced by immunoSEQ multiplex PCR, yet TCRdb's version contains in-frame clones alone and is incomplete. The data show more than 85,000 clones, 65% to 90% seen once. The sample comprised peripheral blood. The receptors were sampled from a man aged 50-59 years with acute or convalescent COVID-19. Each CDR3 is given with its conserved first and last residue. The D gene is left open where the match is weak. Where a row states a size, it is once, few, many or the class of an expanded clone; other rows omit it.

clone_size	j_call	cdr3_length	v_call	d_call	cdr3_nt	cdr3_aa
.	TRBJ2-7	12	TRBV6-5	.	TGTGCCAGCAAACTATTCGGGGGACAGCACTACTTC	CASKLFGGQHYF
.	TRBJ2-4	15	TRBV6-1	.	TGTGCCAGCAGTGAAGTGAGACAAGTAAAAAACATTCAGTACTTC	CASSEVRQVKNIQYF
.	TRBJ2-2	13	TRBV30	.	TGTGCCTGGAGTGTAAAGGGGTCCGGGGAGCTGTTTTTT	CAWSVKGSGELFF
.	TRBJ2-3	17	TRBV7-6	TRBD2	TGTGCCAGCAGTCGGCGACTAGCGGGAGAAGTTCAAGATACGCAGTATTTT	CASSRRLAGEVQDTQYF
.	TRBJ2-1	15	TRBV7-9	TRBD2	TGTGCCAGCAGCCCCGCGGGGGGGGCCGCCAATGAGCAGTTCTTC	CASSPAGGAANEQFF
.	TRBJ2-1	14	TRBV10-2	TRBD2	TGCGCCGGTCGATCGGCTAGCGGGAGCCCAGGGCAGTTCTTC	CAGRSASGSPGQFF
.	TRBJ1-4	15	TRBV11-2	.	TGTGCCAGCAGGCGAAACAGCATCCCTAATGAAAAACTGTTTTTT	CASRRNSIPNEKLFF
.	TRBJ2-5	16	TRBV7-9	TRBD2	TGTGCCAGCAGCTCAAGCGGGGGGGCCCGTTGGGAGACCCAGTACTTC	CASSSSGGARWETQYF
.	TRBJ1-6	13	TRBV29-1	TRBD1	TGCAGCGTCTCGACAGGGGGTAGTTCACCCCTCCACTTT	CSVSTGGSSPLHF
.	TRBJ2-1	15	TRBV9	TRBD2	TGTGCCAGCAGCTCGGGGACTAGCGGATACAATGAGCAGTTCTTC	CASSSGTSGYNEQFF
.	TRBJ2-3	16	TRBV5-1	TRBD2	TGCGCCAGCAGCTTGTTCAGCGGGGTGAGCACAGATACGCAGTATTTT	CASSLFSGVSTDTQYF
once	TRBJ2-3	16	TRBV5-4	TRBD2	TGTGCCAGCAGCTCCTCTCCCGCGGGAGTGGCAGATACGCAGTATTTT	CASSSSPAGVADTQYF
.	TRBJ2-1	16	TRBV9	TRBD2	TGTGCCAGCAGCGTATATAGCGGGGCTGTCTACAATGAGCAGTTCTTC	CASSVYSGAVYNEQFF
once	TRBJ2-3	16	TRBV6-5	.	TGTGCCAGCAGTTATGGAGTGGGTTCTTTCACAGATACGCAGTATTTT	CASSYGVGSFTDTQYF
.	TRBJ1-1	12	TRBV11-3	.	TGTGCCAGCAGCCTGGGAAGGGGTGAAGCTTTCTTT	CASSLGRGEAFF
.	TRBJ2-7	14	TRBV11-1	.	TGTGCCAGCAGCTTCACTACTGTAATCTACGAGCAGTACTTC	CASSFTTVIYEQYF
.	TRBJ2-3	16	TRBV6-2/TRBV6-3	TRBD2	TGTGCCAGCAGTTATAGGTCGTCTAGCGGGGCCGATACGCAGTATTTT	CASSYRSSSGADTQYF
.	TRBJ1-6	15	TRBV3-1/TRBV3-2	.	TGTGCCAGCAGCCAAGAATTCAGGGGCGATTCACCCCTCCACTTT	CASSQEFRGDSPLHF
few	TRBJ1-5	13	TRBV7-3	.	TGTGCCAGCAGCCCCAGACATGGTCAGCCCCAGCATTTT	CASSPRHGQPQHF
.	TRBJ2-7	15	TRBV27	.	TGTGCCAGCAGTTTTGGGGGCGTCTTGAGGTACGAGCAGTACTTC	CASSFGGVLRYEQYF
.	TRBJ2-1	15	TRBV7-3	TRBD2	TGTGCCAGCAGCGCGGGCGGGAGCCCCTACAATGAGCAGTTCTTC	CASSAGGSPYNEQFF
.	TRBJ2-5	13	TRBV4-1	.	TGCGCCAGCAGCCAAGATTTTCGGGAGACCCAGTACTTC	CASSQDFRETQYF
.	TRBJ2-3	14	TRBV6-5	.	TGTGCCAGCACGGGGATTCGGAGCACAGATACGCAGTATTTT	CASTGIRSTDTQYF
.	TRBJ1-1	13	TRBV6-6	TRBD1	TGTGCCAGCATTTGGACAGGGGGAGTTGAGGCTTTCTTT	CASIWTGGVEAFF
.	TRBJ2-1	16	TRBV6-4	.	TGTGCCAGCAGTGATCTCCCCGGTCAGGGCAACAATGAGCAGTTCTTC	CASSDLPGQGNNEQFF
.	TRBJ1-1	15	TRBV6-6	TRBD1	TGTGCCAGCAGTAAGGACAGGGGGCGGAACACTGAAGCTTTCTTT	CASSKDRGRNTEAFF
.	TRBJ1-1	17	TRBV4-1	.	TGCGCCAGCAGCCAAGTCAGGGAATTGTCTGGCAACACTGAAGCTTTCTTT	CASSQVRELSGNTEAFF
.	TRBJ2-5	12	TRBV12-3/TRBV12-4	TRBD2	TGTGCCAGCAAGTTGGGAGGGTGGGCCCAGTACTTC	CASKLGGWAQYF
.	TRBJ2-3	15	TRBV29-1	.	TGCAGCGTTGAAGAACCACTAGCCACCACAGATACGCAGTATTTT	CSVEEPLATTDTQYF